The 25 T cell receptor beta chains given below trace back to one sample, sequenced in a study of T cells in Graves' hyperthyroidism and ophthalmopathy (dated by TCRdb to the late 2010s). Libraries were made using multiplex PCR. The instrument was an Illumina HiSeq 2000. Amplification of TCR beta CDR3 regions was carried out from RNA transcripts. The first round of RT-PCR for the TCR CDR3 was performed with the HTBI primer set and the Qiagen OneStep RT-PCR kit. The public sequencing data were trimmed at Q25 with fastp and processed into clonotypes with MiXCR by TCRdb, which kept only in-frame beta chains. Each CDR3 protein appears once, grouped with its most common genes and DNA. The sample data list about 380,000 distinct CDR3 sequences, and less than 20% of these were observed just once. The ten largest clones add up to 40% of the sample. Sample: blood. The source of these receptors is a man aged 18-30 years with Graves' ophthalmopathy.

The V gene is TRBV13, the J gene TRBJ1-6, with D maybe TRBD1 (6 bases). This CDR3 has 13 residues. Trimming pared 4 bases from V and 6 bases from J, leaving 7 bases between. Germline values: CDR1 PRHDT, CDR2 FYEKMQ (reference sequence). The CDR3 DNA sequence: TGTGCCAGCAGCTCGGACAGTAATTCACCCCTCCACTTT. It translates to CASSSDSNSPLHF.

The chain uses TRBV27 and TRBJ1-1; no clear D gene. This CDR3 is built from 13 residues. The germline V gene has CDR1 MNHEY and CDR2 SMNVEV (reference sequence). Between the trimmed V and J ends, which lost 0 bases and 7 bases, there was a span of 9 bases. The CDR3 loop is CASSLSSAVEAFF. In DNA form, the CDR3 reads TGTGCCAGCAGTTTATCGTCAGCGGTTGAAGCTTTCTTT.

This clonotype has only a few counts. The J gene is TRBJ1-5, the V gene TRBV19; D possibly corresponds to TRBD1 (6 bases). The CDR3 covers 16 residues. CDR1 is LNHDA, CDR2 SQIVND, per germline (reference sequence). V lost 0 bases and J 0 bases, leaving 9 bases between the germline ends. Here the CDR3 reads CASSIDGGHSNQPQHF. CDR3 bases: TGTGCCAGTAGTATAGACGGGGGACATAGCAATCAGCCCCAGCATTTT.

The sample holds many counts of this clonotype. CDR3 amino acids: CASSVGHLFNEKLFF. CDR3 bases: TGTGCCAGCAGCGTAGGTCATCTCTTCAATGAAAAACTGTTTTTT. This sequence joins TRBV9 and TRBJ1-4; D is unclear. Per the germline V gene, CDR1 is SGDLS and CDR2 is YYNGEE. The length of the CDR3 is 15 residues. Trimming removed 0 bases at V and 5 bases at J, with 11 bases between.

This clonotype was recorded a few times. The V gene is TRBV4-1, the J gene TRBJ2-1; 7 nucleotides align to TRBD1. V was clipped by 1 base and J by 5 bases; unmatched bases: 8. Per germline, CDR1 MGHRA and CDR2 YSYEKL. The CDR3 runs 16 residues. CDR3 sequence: CASSQVGDRENNEQFF. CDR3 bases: TGCGCCAGCAGCCAAGTGGGAGACAGGGAAAACAATGAGCAGTTCTTC.

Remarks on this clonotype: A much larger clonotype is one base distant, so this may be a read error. The CDR3 bases are TGTGCCAGCAGCCCGGGACAGCAGTATGGCTACACCTTC. Translating gives CASSPGQQYGYTF. V gene TRBV12-3 or TRBV12-4 combines with J gene TRBJ1-2; 7 bases map to TRBD1. Losses at the gene ends were 6 bases for V and 5 bases for J; bases not matched to a gene: 6. The CDR3 runs 13 residues.

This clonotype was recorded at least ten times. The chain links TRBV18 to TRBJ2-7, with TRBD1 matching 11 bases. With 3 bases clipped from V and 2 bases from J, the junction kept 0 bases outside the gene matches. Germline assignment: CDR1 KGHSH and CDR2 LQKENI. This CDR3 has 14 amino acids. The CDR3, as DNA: TGTGCCAGCTCACCGGGACAGGGGGCCTACGAGCAGTACTTC. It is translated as CASSPGQGAYEQYF.

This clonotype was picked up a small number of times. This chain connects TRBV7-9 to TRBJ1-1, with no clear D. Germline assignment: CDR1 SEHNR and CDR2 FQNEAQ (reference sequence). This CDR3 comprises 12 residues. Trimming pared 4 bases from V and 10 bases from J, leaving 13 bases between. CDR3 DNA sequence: TGTGCCAGCAGCTCTACGGGCCCGTTAGCTTTCTTT. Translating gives CASSSTGPLAFF.

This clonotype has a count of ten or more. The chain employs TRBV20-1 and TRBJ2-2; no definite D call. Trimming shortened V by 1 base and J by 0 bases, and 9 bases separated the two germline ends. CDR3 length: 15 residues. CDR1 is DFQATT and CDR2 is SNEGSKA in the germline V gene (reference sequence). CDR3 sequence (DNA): TGCAGTGCTAGAGCATTGGGTCCGAACACCGGGGAGCTGTTTTTT. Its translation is CSARALGPNTGELFF.

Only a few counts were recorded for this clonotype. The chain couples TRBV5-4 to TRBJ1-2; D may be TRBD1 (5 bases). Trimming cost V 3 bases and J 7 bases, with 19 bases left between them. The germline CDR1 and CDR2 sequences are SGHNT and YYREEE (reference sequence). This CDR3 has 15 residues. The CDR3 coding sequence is TGTGCCAGCAGCTCCTTGGGGAGGGGAGACGTTGGCTACACCTTC. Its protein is CASSSLGRGDVGYTF.

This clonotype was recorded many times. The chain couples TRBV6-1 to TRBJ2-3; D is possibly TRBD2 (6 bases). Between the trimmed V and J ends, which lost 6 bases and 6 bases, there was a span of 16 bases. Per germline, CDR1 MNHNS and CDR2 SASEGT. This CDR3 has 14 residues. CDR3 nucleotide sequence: TGTGCCAGCAGCCCCGGGTTACGGGGGGATACGCAGTATTTT. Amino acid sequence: CASSPGLRGDTQYF.

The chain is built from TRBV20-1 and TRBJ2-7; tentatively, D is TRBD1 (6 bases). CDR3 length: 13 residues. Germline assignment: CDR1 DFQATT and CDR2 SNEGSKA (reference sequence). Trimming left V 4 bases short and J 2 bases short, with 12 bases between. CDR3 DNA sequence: TGCAGTGCTACCCGAGGGGGAACCTACGAGCAGTACTTC. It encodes CSATRGGTYEQYF.

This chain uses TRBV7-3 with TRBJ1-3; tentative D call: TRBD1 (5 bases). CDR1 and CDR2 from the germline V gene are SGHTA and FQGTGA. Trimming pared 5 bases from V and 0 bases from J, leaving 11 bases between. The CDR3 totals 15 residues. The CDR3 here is CASSRDVSSGNTIYF. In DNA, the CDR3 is TGTGCCAGCAGCCGGGACGTAAGCTCTGGAAACACCATATATTTT.

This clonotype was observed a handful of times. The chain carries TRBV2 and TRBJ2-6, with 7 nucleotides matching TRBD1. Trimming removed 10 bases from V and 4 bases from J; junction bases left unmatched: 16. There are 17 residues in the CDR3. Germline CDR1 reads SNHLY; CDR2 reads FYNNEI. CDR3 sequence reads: CATTADRTAAGANVLTF. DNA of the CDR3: TGTGCCACAACCGCGGACAGGACAGCTGCCGGGGCCAACGTCCTGACTTTC.

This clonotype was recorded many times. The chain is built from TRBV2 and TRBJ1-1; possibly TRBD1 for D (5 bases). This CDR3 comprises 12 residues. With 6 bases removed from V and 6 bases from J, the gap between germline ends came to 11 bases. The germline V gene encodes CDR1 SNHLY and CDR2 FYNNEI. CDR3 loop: CASSPQGAEAFF. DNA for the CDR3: TGTGCCAGCAGCCCTCAGGGTGCTGAAGCTTTCTTT.

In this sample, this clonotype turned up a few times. This CDR3 is CSATSADRNTGELFF. For the CDR3, the DNA is TGCAGTGCTACCTCCGCCGACAGGAACACCGGGGAGCTGTTTTTT. The gene calls are TRBV20-1 and TRBJ2-2; D possibly corresponds to TRBD1 (5 bases). The CDR3 sequence is 15 residues long. Trimming shortened V by 4 bases and J by 1 base, and 13 bases separated the two germline ends. CDR1 DFQATT and CDR2 SNEGSKA come from the germline V gene (reference sequence).

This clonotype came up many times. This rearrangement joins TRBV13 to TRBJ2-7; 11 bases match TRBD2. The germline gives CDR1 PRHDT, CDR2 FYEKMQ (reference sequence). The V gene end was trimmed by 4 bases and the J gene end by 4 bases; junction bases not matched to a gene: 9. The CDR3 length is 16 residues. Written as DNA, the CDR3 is TGTGCCAGCAGCTCCCCTCTTACTAGCGGGGGTTACGAGCAGTACTTC. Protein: CASSSPLTSGGYEQYF.

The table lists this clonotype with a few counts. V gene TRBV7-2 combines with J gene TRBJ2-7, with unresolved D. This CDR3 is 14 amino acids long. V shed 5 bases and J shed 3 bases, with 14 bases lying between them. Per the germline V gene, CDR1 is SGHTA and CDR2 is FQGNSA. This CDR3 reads CASSVSPQVYEQYF. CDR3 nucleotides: TGTGCCAGCAGCGTCTCCCCCCAGGTCTACGAGCAGTACTTC.

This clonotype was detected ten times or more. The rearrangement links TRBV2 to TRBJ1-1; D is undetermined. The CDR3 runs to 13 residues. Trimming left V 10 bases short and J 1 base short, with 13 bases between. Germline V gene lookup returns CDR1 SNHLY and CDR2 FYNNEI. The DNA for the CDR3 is TGTGCCATTAAAGAGGGCAGGAACACTGAAGCTTTCTTT. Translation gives CAIKEGRNTEAFF.

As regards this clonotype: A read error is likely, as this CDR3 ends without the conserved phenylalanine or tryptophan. Written as DNA, the CDR3 is TGTGCCACCAGCAGACAGGGGGCGGGGAATGAGCAGTTCCTC. It is translated as CATSRQGAGNEQFL. The V call is TRBV15, the J call TRBJ2-1, with 8 nucleotides matching TRBD1. V shed 2 bases, J shed 7 bases, and the junction held 4 bases outside the gene matches. Germline values: CDR1 LNHNV, CDR2 YYDKDF (reference sequence). This CDR3 spans 14 amino acids.

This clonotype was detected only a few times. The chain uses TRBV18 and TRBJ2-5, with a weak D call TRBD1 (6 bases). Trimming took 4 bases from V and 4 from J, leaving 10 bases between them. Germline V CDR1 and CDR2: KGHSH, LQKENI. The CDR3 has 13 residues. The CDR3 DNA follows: TGTGCCAGCTCACAACAGGGCGGAGAGACCCAGTACTTC. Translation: CASSQQGGETQYF.

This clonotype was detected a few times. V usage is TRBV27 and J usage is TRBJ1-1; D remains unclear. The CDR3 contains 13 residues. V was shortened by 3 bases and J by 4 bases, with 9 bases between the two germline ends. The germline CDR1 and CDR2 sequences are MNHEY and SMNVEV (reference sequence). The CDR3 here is CASSLGASTEAFF. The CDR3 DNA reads TGTGCCAGCAGTTTGGGAGCGAGCACTGAAGCTTTCTTT.

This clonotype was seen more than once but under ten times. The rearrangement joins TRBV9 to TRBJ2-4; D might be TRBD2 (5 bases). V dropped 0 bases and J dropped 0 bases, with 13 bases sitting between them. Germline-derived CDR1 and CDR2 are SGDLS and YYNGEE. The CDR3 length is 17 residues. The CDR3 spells CASSVGVGGLAKNIQYF. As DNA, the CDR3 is TGTGCCAGCAGCGTAGGTGTTGGCGGACTAGCCAAAAACATTCAGTACTTC.

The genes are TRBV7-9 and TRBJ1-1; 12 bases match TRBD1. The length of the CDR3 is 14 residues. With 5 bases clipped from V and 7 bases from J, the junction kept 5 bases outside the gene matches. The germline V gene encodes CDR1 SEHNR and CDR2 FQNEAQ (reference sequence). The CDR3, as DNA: TGTGCCAGCAGCCAAGGGGACAGGGGGCTTGAAGCTTTCTTT. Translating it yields CASSQGDRGLEAFF.

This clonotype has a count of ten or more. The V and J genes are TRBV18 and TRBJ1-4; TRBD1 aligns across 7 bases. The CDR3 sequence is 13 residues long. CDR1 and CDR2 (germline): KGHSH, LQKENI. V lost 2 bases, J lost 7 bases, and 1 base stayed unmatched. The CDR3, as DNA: TGTGCCAGCTCACCAGGGACAGTTGAAAAACTGTTTTTT. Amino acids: CASSPGTVEKLFF. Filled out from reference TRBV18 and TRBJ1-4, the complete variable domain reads NAGVMQNPRHLVRRRGQEARLRCSPMKGHSHVYWYRQLPEEGLKFMVYLQKENIIDESGMPKERFSAEFPKEGPSILRIQQVVRGDSAAYFCASSPGTVEKLFFGSGTQLSVL.